One and the same sample provided the 29 T cell receptor beta chains below, sequenced in a study of molecular identifiers for immune sequencing clone quantification. One entry per CDR3 protein, called by TCRdb with MiXCR from the PCR reads. The sample includes approximately 590,000 distinct CDR3 sequences, about 25% of them seen just once. Source material: naive CD8+ T cells from blood, with Jurkat cell RNA spiked in. Subset reported: FACS-sorted CD8+CD4-CCR7+CD45RA+ naive T cells. Every receptor here comes from a human donor in good health. Some libraries in this study had Jurkat cell RNA spiked in.

The chain recombines TRBV27 with TRBJ2-7; TRBD2 aligns across 7 bases. Unmatched junction bases numbered 11, after V lost 6 bases and J lost 6 bases. Germline CDR1 reads MNHEY; CDR2 reads SMNVEV (reference sequence). This CDR3 contains 14 residues. As DNA, the CDR3 is TGTGCCAGCAGCCTGATGAGCGGGGCGTCCGAGCAGTACTTC. Amino acids: CASSLMSGASEQYF.

Only one count was recorded for this clonotype. V gene TRBV19 combines with J gene TRBJ1-2, with D tentatively TRBD1 (6 bases). V lost 6 bases and J lost 4, with 15 bases in between. Germline values: CDR1 LNHDA, CDR2 SQIVND (reference sequence). This CDR3 is 14 amino acids long. CDR3 region: CASRIASQGYGYTF. The CDR3 nucleotides read TGTGCCAGTAGAATTGCTTCACAGGGCTATGGCTACACCTTC.

This clonotype turned up a few times. This sequence joins TRBV11-2 and TRBJ2-7; 10 bases match TRBD1. Trimming at V came to 1 base and at J to 4 bases, leaving 10 bases not matched to a gene. The germline gives CDR1 SGHAT, CDR2 FQNNGV. The CDR3 covers 17 residues. The CDR3 DNA reads TGTGCCAGCAGCTTAGGGGGACAGGGGCCGAAAGGGTACGAGCAGTACTTC. As protein: CASSLGGQGPKGYEQYF.

The rearrangement joins TRBV19 to TRBJ2-5; 11 nucleotides line up with TRBD1. This CDR3 has 14 amino acids. CDR1 LNHDA and CDR2 SQIVND come from the germline V gene (reference sequence). Trimming took 4 bases from V and 4 from J; bases not matched to a gene: 2. CDR3: CASSRGTGGETQYF. Written as DNA, the CDR3 is TGTGCCAGTAGTAGAGGGACAGGGGGAGAGACCCAGTACTTC.

This clonotype came up many times. This chain connects TRBV11-2 to TRBJ2-3; either TRBD1 or TRBD2 may supply D (6 bases each). CDR3 length: 15 amino acids. V was clipped by 1 base and J by 3 bases, with 11 bases between them. Germline CDR1 SGHAT, CDR2 FQNNGV. Here the CDR3 reads CASSLGGAGTDTQYF. CDR3 DNA sequence: TGTGCCAGCAGCTTAGGGGGGGCTGGGACAGATACGCAGTATTTT.

This clonotype was observed at least ten times. CDR3 loop: CASSPRVDTGELFF. Written as DNA, the CDR3 is TGTGCCAGCAGCCCACGAGTAGACACCGGGGAGCTGTTTTTT. The V call is TRBV9, the J call TRBJ2-2; no definite D call. Germline V gives CDR1 SGDLS, CDR2 YYNGEE. V was shortened by 4 bases and J by 3 bases, with 10 bases between the two germline ends. This CDR3 is 14 amino acids long.

The CDR3 sequence: CASSDLRQGAPGELFF. CDR3 bases: TGTGCCAGCAGTGATCTCAGACAGGGAGCACCCGGGGAGCTGTTTTTT. The V call is TRBV25-1, the J call TRBJ2-2; 7 bases map to TRBD1. The germline V gene encodes CDR1 MGHDK and CDR2 SYGVNS. Losses at the gene ends were 3 bases for V and 6 bases for J; bases not matched to a gene: 10. The CDR3 consists of 16 residues.

This clonotype was picked up many times. V gene TRBV28 combines with J gene TRBJ2-4; TRBD2 matches at 12 bases. Trimming removed 3 bases from V and 2 bases from J; junction bases left unmatched: 8. There are 18 residues in the CDR3. Germline V lookup: CDR1 MDHEN, CDR2 SYDVKM. CDR3 bases: TGTGCCAGCAGTTTCCTAGCGGGAGGGTTTGGATCCAAAAACATTCAGTACTTC. Translating gives CASSFLAGGFGSKNIQYF. The variable domain in full, with the rest retrieved from reference TRBV28 and TRBJ2-4, is DVKVTQSSRYLVKRTGEKVFLECVQDMDHENMFWYRQDPGLGLRLIYFSYDVKMKEKGDIPEGYSVSREKKERFSLILESASTNQTSMYLCASSFLAGGFGSKNIQYFGAGTRLSVL.

Details on this clonotype: This may stem from a read error, because a much larger clone lies one nucleotide away. V gene TRBV7-2 combines with J gene TRBJ2-3; unclear D gene. Germline lookup yields CDR1 SGHTA and CDR2 FQGNSA. CDR3 length equals 13 residues. CDR3 protein: CACSPPNTDTQYF. The DNA for the CDR3 is TGTGCCTGCAGCCCCCCAAACACAGATACGCAGTATTTT.

Of note for this clonotype: The germline gene is not matched at one end of the junction; a read error may be the cause. V usage is TRBV6-6 and J usage is TRBJ1-1; 11 positions agree with TRBD1. This CDR3 contains 15 residues. Per the germline V gene, CDR1 is MNHNY and CDR2 is SVGAGI (reference sequence). The CDR3 bases are TGTGCCAGCAATTACGGGACAGGGGGAATCACTAAAGCTTTCTTT. This gives the protein CASNYGTGGITKAFF.

This clonotype was counted at least ten times. V and J are TRBV7-2 and TRBJ1-1; D perhaps matches TRBD1 (6 bases). The germline V gene has CDR1 SGHTA and CDR2 FQGNSA. Trimming took off 4 bases at V and 3 bases at J, with 15 bases between the two ends. This CDR3 contains 15 residues. The CDR3 coding sequence is TGTGCCAGCAGCTCCTGGACAGTGGTGGACACTGAAGCTTTCTTT. Its protein product is CASSSWTVVDTEAFF.

Ten or more counts support this clonotype. The rearrangement uses TRBV5-6 and TRBJ1-4; D gene uncertain. The V end lost 3 bases, the J end lost 7 bases, and 13 bases lay between the germline ends. CDR1 SGHDT and CDR2 YYEEEE come from the germline V gene. This CDR3 has 14 amino acids. The DNA of the CDR3 is TGTGCCAGCAGCTCAGCCTTCACCCTTGAAAAACTGTTTTTT. As protein: CASSSAFTLEKLFF.

This clonotype has more than one count but fewer than ten. This sequence joins TRBV30 and TRBJ1-4; D remains unclear. The CDR3 has 13 amino acids. Trimming took off 2 bases at V and 7 bases at J, with 11 bases between the two ends. Germline V gene sequence: CDR1 GTSNPN, CDR2 SVGIG (reference sequence). As DNA, the CDR3 is TGTGCCTGGAGTCGAGACTTAGCTGAAAAACTGTTTTTT. This gives the protein CAWSRDLAEKLFF.

This clonotype showed up just a few times. The rearrangement links TRBV27 to TRBJ1-2; TRBD1 aligns across 7 bases. The trim removed 4 bases at V and 6 bases at J, leaving 8 bases unmatched. The germline gives CDR1 MNHEY, CDR2 SMNVEV (reference sequence). CDR3 size: 14 residues. The CDR3 is CASSWGGQMDGYTF. CDR3 nucleotides: TGTGCCAGCAGTTGGGGGGGACAGATGGATGGCTACACCTTC.

The table lists this clonotype with many counts. This chain links TRBV4-1 with TRBJ1-2, with TRBD1 identical over 9 bases. From germline, CDR1 is MGHRA and CDR2 YSYEKL. This CDR3 is 15 amino acids long. V lost 1 base to trimming and J lost 2 bases; unmatched junction nucleotides: 2. DNA of the CDR3: TGCGCCAGCAGCCAAGTAGGGACAGGGAACTATGGCTACACCTTC. Amino acid sequence: CASSQVGTGNYGYTF.

This clonotype was recorded many times. The gene calls are TRBV6-1 and TRBJ2-7; D is perhaps TRBD2 (5 bases). The germline V gene has CDR1 MNHNS and CDR2 SASEGT. The CDR3 has 13 amino acids. V lost 6 bases, J lost 3 bases, and 12 bases lay in between. The CDR3 DNA follows: TGTGCCAGCAGACCCGAGGGCTTCTACGAGCAGTACTTC. Residues: CASRPEGFYEQYF.

This clonotype was counted only a few times. The chain has TRBV12-3 or TRBV12-4 and TRBJ1-2; D unresolved. V gave up 8 bases and J gave up 4 bases, with 11 bases separating them. The CDR3 has 12 residues. The CDR3 loop reads CASRRVIYGYTF. As DNA, the CDR3 is TGTGCCAGCCGGCGGGTCATCTATGGCTACACCTTC.

The rearrangement uses TRBV4-1 and TRBJ2-7; D remains unclear. V was cut by 0 bases and J by 3 bases, with 15 bases left in between. The CDR3 has 16 amino acids. Germline CDR1 is MGHRA and CDR2 is YSYEKL. This chain's CDR3 is CASSQEGPLGDYEQYF. CDR3 in DNA: TGCGCCAGCAGCCAAGAAGGCCCACTTGGGGACTACGAGCAGTACTTC.

Concerning this clonotype: A much larger clone is a single base away; this may be a read error. The rearrangement joins TRBV4-3 to TRBJ2-3, with TRBD2 matching 14 bases. Per the germline V gene, CDR1 is LGHNA and CDR2 is YSLEER. There are 18 residues in the CDR3. The J segment lost 4 bases and the V segment lost 0 bases, leaving 6 bases of the junction unmatched. CDR3 in DNA: TGCGCCAGCAGCCAAGAACCGGGACTAGCGGGGGTCGCAGATACGCAGTATTTT. This sequence encodes CASSQEPGLAGVADTQYF.

This clonotype has only a few counts. The chain carries TRBV7-9 and TRBJ2-7; 9 nucleotides match TRBD1. Germline V gene lookup returns CDR1 SEHNR and CDR2 FQNEAQ (reference sequence). The CDR3 is 13 amino acids. J gave up 6 bases and V 7 bases, and 7 bases lay outside the gene matches. CDR3 DNA sequence: TGTGCCAGCATTGGACAGGGGAATAGCGAGCAGTACTTC. Translation gives CASIGQGNSEQYF.

This clonotype was seen only a few times. CDR3 coding DNA: TGTGCCAGCAGTCCGAAGGCGGGGATCTCAGATACGCAGTATTTT. It encodes CASSPKAGISDTQYF. This chain links TRBV27 with TRBJ2-3; D is possibly TRBD2 (6 bases). Germline values: CDR1 MNHEY, CDR2 SMNVEV (reference sequence). The CDR3 is 15 amino acids. V was clipped by 5 bases and J by 4 bases, with 16 bases between them.

This chain connects TRBV12-5 to TRBJ1-2; D not certain. The length of the CDR3 is 16 residues. Germline V gene lookup returns CDR1 LGHNT and CDR2 FRNRAP. With 2 bases removed from V and 8 bases from J, the gap between germline ends came to 21 bases. The CDR3 DNA sequence: TGTGCTAGTGGTTTGCCCCCCCCGGACTGGCCATGGGGCTACACCTTC. This translates into CASGLPPPDWPWGYTF.

In regard to this clonotype: This could be a read error, since a much larger clone is one nucleotide away. V gene TRBV6-1 combines with J gene TRBJ2-7; tentatively, D is TRBD1 or TRBD2 (6 bases each). The CDR3 spans 15 residues. CDR1 MNHNS and CDR2 SASEGT come from the germline V gene. CDR3 bases: TGTGGCAGCAGTGACCCCAGAGGGGGAGGATACGAGCAGTACTTC. Encoded protein: CGSSDPRGGGYEQYF.

Concerning this clonotype itself: A single base separates this from a much larger clone, so it may be a read error. This chain connects TRBV7-9 to TRBJ2-7; TRBD2 matches 9 bases. Losses at the gene ends were 5 bases for V and 6 bases for J; bases not matched to a gene: 14. The germline gives CDR1 SEHNR, CDR2 FQNEAQ (reference sequence). The CDR3 contains 16 residues. The CDR3 reads CASSPGALAGLCEQYF. The CDR3 region has the DNA TGTGCCAGCAGCCCCGGGGCCCTAGCGGGGTTATGCGAGCAGTACTTC.

This clonotype was recorded only once. A much larger clone is a single base away; this may be a read error. The chain couples TRBV9 to TRBJ2-6; TRBD1 is a possible D gene (5 bases). The germline gives CDR1 SGDLS, CDR2 YYNGEE. The CDR3 has 16 amino acids. CDR3 amino acids: CTSSLDSLSGANVLTF. CDR3 in DNA: TGTACCAGCAGCCTAGACAGTCTCTCTGGGGCCAACGTCCTGACTTTC. Based on the CDR3 plus reference TRBV9 and TRBJ2-6, the full variable domain is DSGVTQTPKHLITATGQRVTLRCSPRSGDLSVYWYQQSLDQGLQFLIQYYNGEERAKGNILERFSAQQFPDLHSELNLSSLELGDSALYFCTSSLDSLSGANVLTFGAGSRLTVL.

This clonotype was observed a few times. The rearrangement joins TRBV29-1 to TRBJ2-7; 8 positions match TRBD2. Germline V gives CDR1 SQVTM, CDR2 ANQGSEA. Losses at the gene ends were 0 bases for V and 0 bases for J; bases not matched to a gene: 10. The CDR3 consists of 17 residues. CDR3 region: CSVEDREGLTDSYEQYF. The CDR3 DNA follows: TGCAGCGTTGAAGATCGGGAGGGGCTTACAGACTCCTACGAGCAGTACTTC.

In its sample, this clonotype was seen many times. V usage is TRBV4-1 and J usage is TRBJ1-5; tentative D call: TRBD1 (5 bases). V lost 1 base to trimming and J lost 3 bases, with 10 bases between them. The CDR3 runs 15 residues. CDR1 and CDR2 (germline): MGHRA, YSYEKL. The CDR3 bases are TGCGCCAGCAGCCAAGTCCGGGGGTCCAATCAGCCCCAGCATTTT. Translating gives CASSQVRGSNQPQHF.

This clonotype showed up just a few times. The gene calls are TRBV7-9 and TRBJ2-5; D is undetermined. The CDR3 is 14 amino acids. The V and J ends lost 2 bases and 2 bases respectively, with 9 bases between them. Germline-derived CDR1 and CDR2 are SEHNR and FQNEAQ (reference sequence). The CDR3 nucleotides read TGTGCCAGCAGCTTATGGGCAGATCAAGAGACCCAGTACTTC. Translated, it gives CASSLWADQETQYF.

This clonotype was found many times. The chain carries TRBV27 and TRBJ2-3, with TRBD1 as a possible D gene (5 bases). With 5 bases removed from V and 6 bases from J, the gap between germline ends came to 6 bases. Germline V gene data show CDR1 as MNHEY and CDR2 as SMNVEV (reference sequence). The CDR3 is 11 residues long. CDR3 residues: CASSNRDTQYF. The CDR3 coding sequence is TGTGCCAGCAGTAACAGGGATACGCAGTATTTT.